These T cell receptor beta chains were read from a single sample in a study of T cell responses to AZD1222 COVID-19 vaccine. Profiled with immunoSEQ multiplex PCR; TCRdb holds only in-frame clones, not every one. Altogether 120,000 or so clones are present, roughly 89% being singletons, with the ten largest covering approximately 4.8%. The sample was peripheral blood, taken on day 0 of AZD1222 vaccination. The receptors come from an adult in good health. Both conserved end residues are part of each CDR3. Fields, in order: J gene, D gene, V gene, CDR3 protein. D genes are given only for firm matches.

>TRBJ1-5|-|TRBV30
CAWSGGFSGADPQHF
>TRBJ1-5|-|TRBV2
CASQDTSSNQPQHF
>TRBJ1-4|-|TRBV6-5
CASSYSIPPEKLFF
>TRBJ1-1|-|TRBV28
CASSIPGTEAFF
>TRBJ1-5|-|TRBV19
CASSIKGKDQPQHF
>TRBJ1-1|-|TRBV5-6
CASSVIKAPGTNTEAFF
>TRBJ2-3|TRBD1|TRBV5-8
CASSEDRAADTQYF
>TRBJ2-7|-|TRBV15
CATSRDTGSEQYF
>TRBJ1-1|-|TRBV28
CASSPTRGAMNTEAFF
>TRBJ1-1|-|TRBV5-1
CASSSSRGGTEAFF
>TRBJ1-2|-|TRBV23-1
CASSQGLGAPLGGYTF
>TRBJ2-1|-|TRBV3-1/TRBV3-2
CASRPWSAGSGEQFF
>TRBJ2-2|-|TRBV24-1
CATSDPGGSGELFF
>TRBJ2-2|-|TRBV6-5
CASRRSAGELFF
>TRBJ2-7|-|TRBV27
CASSLKFNVGDYEQYF
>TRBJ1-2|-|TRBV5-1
CASSLTSMNYGYTF
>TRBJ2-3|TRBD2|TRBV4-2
CASSQSGLAGLGDTQYF
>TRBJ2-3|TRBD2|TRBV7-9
CASRELARHTDTQYF
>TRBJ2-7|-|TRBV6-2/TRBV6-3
CASSYAGVIYEQYF
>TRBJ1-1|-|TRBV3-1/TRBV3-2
CASSQSVNTEAFF
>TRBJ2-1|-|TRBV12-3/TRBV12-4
CASSQQQGNEQFF
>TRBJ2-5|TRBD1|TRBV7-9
CASSQGQGRETQYF
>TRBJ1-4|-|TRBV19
CASTPGSGIREKLFF
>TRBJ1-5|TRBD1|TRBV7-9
CASSPGTGDQPQHF
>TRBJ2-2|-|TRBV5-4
CASSLAKQRNTGELFF
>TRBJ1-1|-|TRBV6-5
CASSLKGHTEAFF
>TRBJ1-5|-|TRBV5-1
CASSLGTFSNQPQHF
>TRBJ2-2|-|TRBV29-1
CSASRATGELFF
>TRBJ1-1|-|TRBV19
CASSSRGSGTEAFF
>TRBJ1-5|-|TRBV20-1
CSASEGRPSNQPQHF
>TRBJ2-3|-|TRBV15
CATSRDRATTDTQYF
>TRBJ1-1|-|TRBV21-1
CASNPVWCGAFF
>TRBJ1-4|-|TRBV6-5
CASSYDNQGTNEKLFF
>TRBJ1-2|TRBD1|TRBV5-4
CASSLVGRGKGNYGYTF
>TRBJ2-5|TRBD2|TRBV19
CASSIGGGAGETQYF
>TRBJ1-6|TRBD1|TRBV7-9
CASSFEPTLTGALSF
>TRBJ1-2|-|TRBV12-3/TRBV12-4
CASSLRDGYTF
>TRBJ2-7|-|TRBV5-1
CASSHGTVGVPPYEQYF
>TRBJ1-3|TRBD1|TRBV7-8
CASSPGQGRGNTIYF
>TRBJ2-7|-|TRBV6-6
CASSYRAGVYEQYF
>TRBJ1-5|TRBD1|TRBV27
CASRAGGYNQPQHF
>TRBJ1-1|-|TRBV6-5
CASSYFRENTEAFF
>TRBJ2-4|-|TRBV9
CASSVRGWGNIQYF
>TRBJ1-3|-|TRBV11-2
CASSLFRISGNTIYF
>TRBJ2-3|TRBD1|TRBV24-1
CATSGTGGDTQYF
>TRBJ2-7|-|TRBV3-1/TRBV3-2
CASSQVTYEQYF
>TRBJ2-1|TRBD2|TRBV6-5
CASNIAGGPYNEQFF
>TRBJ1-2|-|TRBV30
CAWSTARNYGYTF